This section outlines one T cell receptor (beta chain) sequence together with its context. Its antigen is still unknown. This specimen belongs to a study of shared clonotypes between healthy human individuals. General study points: Expectations were that clonotype sharing among donors would be affected by sequencing depth. The donor pool, a small one, limited the genetic and exposure-history diversity represented. Against clonotypes common to all four donors, non-shared ones had lower generation probabilities.

The CDR3 covers 15 residues. Source study methods: From ImmunoSEQ came sequences covering only the junction and carrying no quality scores, so filtering differed. Clones were sequenced by immunoSEQ multiplex PCR, and TCRdb holds only the in-frame ones, with some missing. The DNA gave D and trimming, while V, J and clone size come from that table. The profile shows roughly 650,000 clones, approximately 97% of them singletons. The sample taken for sequencing was naive CD4+ T cells sorted from blood. Subset indicated: CD45RA+ positively selected. The V call is TRBV21-1, the J call TRBJ2-2. TRBV21-1 is flagged as a pseudogene. The receptor was derived from a woman in her twenties or thirties in good health. As DNA, the CDR3 is TGTGCCAGCACCCGGGGGCGGAGGATAACCGGGGAGCTGTTTTTT. Amino acids: CASTRGRRITGELFF.